Each of the 20 T cell receptor beta chains below was sequenced from the same sample in a study of T-cell memory formation after mild COVID-19. TCRdb re-analysed the 5' RACE reads in MiXCR, keeping a single row per CDR3 protein. The table lists around 130,000 distinct CDR3 sequences, about 6% of them singletons. Sequencing used PBMCs or a T cell subset sorted from them (not recorded which). These receptors originate from an adult woman who had mild COVID-19 (a few samples of this study predate the infection). Cell type and time point are not known.

The V and J genes are TRBV5-1 and TRBJ1-2; tentative D call: TRBD1 (5 bases). Germline values: CDR1 SGHRS, CDR2 YFSETQ. This CDR3 has 12 amino acids. Deletions cut 4 bases from V and 7 bases from J, with 11 bases between. The CDR3 bases are TGCGCCAGCAGCCCAAGCGGGGCTGGCTACACCTTC. It translates to CASSPSGAGYTF.

This sequence joins TRBV24-1 and TRBJ2-1, with 9 bases that match TRBD1. Germline V CDR1 and CDR2: KGHDR, SFDVKD. V dropped 7 bases and J dropped 1; count of bases not matched to a gene: 4. The CDR3 consists of 15 residues. This CDR3 is CATRSGTGSYNEQFF. CDR3 in DNA: TGTGCCACCAGGTCCGGGACAGGGTCCTACAATGAGCAGTTCTTC.

V gene TRBV3-1 combines with J gene TRBJ1-2; 8 nucleotides line up with TRBD1. V trimming: 1 base; J trimming: 8 bases; junction bases outside the gene matches: 6. CDR3 size: 14 residues. CDR1 is LGHDT, CDR2 YNNKEL, per germline (reference sequence). DNA for the CDR3: TGTGCCAGCAGCCAAGTTCCCCGACAGGGGGGCTACACCTTC. Its protein is CASSQVPRQGGYTF.

This clonotype was seen ten or more times. The chain combines TRBV29-1 with TRBJ2-7; 9 bases agree with TRBD2. The germline V gene encodes CDR1 SQVTM and CDR2 ANQGSEA. V shed 0 bases, J shed 2 bases, and the junction held 5 bases outside the gene matches. The CDR3 is 15 residues long. For the CDR3, the DNA is TGCAGCGTTGAAGATCTTAGCGGGGGTCCCTACGAGCAGTACTTC. This codes for CSVEDLSGGPYEQYF.

This clonotype was found once. The gene calls are TRBV11-1 and TRBJ2-1; 10 nucleotides agree with TRBD2. Trimming cost V 2 bases and J 2 bases; bases outside gene matches: 3. The CDR3 has 16 residues. Per germline, CDR1 SGHAT and CDR2 FQDESV (reference sequence). The CDR3 here is CASSLLAGAAYNEQFF. CDR3 coding DNA: TGTGCCAGCAGCTTACTAGCGGGAGCGGCCTACAATGAGCAGTTCTTC.

The rearrangement links TRBV7-2 to TRBJ2-3, with no clear D. The germline V gene has CDR1 SGHTA and CDR2 FQGNSA. V dropped 5 bases and J dropped 1 base, with 13 bases sitting between them. This CDR3 has 15 amino acids. The CDR3 loop is CASSGRSGGTDTQYF. The DNA of the CDR3 is TGTGCCAGCAGCGGTCGCAGTGGGGGCACAGATACGCAGTATTTT.

This chain links TRBV5-1 with TRBJ2-2; 7 bases line up with TRBD1. Germline V gene lookup returns CDR1 SGHRS and CDR2 YFSETQ. The CDR3 consists of 17 residues. Trimming at V came to 4 bases and at J to 0 bases, leaving 9 bases not matched to a gene. The chain's CDR3 is CASSRGTARTNTGELFF. DNA of the CDR3: TGCGCCAGCAGCCGTGGGACAGCAAGGACGAACACCGGGGAGCTGTTTTTT.

This clonotype has a handful of counts. This rearrangement joins TRBV5-1 to TRBJ2-7, with 8 bases matching TRBD1. Germline CDR1 is SGHRS and CDR2 is YFSETQ. With V trimmed by 3 bases and J by 5 bases, 7 bases remained unmatched. CDR3 length: 14 residues. CDR3 sequence reads: CASSSNRGSNEQYF. The CDR3 DNA reads TGCGCCAGCAGCTCAAACAGGGGGTCTAACGAGCAGTACTTC.

The sample holds many counts of this clonotype. The genes are TRBV4-3 and TRBJ1-1; 9 bases align to TRBD1. Germline trimming cut 4 bases from V and 1 base from J; bases unmatched to any gene: 4. There are 15 residues in the CDR3. CDR1 and CDR2 from the germline V gene are LGHNA and YSLEER. This chain's CDR3 is CASSPGQGRNTEAFF. CDR3 nucleotides: TGCGCCAGCAGCCCCGGACAGGGGAGGAACACTGAAGCTTTCTTT.

This clonotype appeared many times. The chain's CDR3 is CASSSITGGIYGYTF. The CDR3 DNA reads as TGCGCCAGCAGCTCAATAACAGGTGGAATTTATGGCTACACCTTC. This rearrangement joins TRBV5-1 to TRBJ1-2; TRBD1 might be the D (5 bases). Trimming removed 3 bases from V and 5 bases from J, with 17 bases in between. In germline, CDR1 is SGHRS, CDR2 YFSETQ. The CDR3 consists of 15 residues.

By frequency in the sample, this clonotype is medium-sized. The V gene is TRBV6-5, the J gene TRBJ2-2; 9 bases map to TRBD2. This CDR3 spans 13 amino acids. Per germline, CDR1 MNHEY and CDR2 SVGAGI. The J segment lost 5 bases and the V segment lost 7 bases, leaving 2 bases of the junction unmatched. DNA of the CDR3: TGTGCCAGCACAACTAGCGGGACCGGGGAGCTGTTTTTT. Translation gives CASTTSGTGELFF.

This chain joins TRBV7-9 and TRBJ2-7; the D is unclear. V was shortened by 5 bases and J by 5 bases, with 10 bases between the two germline ends. This CDR3 has 12 residues. Per the germline V gene, CDR1 is SEHNR and CDR2 is FQNEAQ (reference sequence). CDR3 residues: CASSPLDHEQYF. The CDR3 DNA is TGTGCCAGCAGCCCTCTAGACCACGAGCAGTACTTC.

Many counts were recorded for this clonotype. The V gene is TRBV5-1, the J gene TRBJ2-1; a weak D match, TRBD1 (5 bases). Germline CDR1 is SGHRS and CDR2 is YFSETQ. Trimming shortened V by 2 bases and J by 3 bases, and 9 bases separated the two germline ends. This CDR3 is 14 amino acids long. The CDR3 region is CASSFRQHYNEQFF. The CDR3 DNA follows: TGCGCCAGCAGCTTCCGACAGCACTACAATGAGCAGTTCTTC.

This clonotype was observed many times. The V and J genes are TRBV2 and TRBJ2-1; 9 positions agree with TRBD2. The germline gives CDR1 SNHLY, CDR2 FYNNEI. V gave up 6 bases and J gave up 12 bases; unmatched junction bases: 9. This CDR3 spans 13 amino acids. CDR3 sequence (DNA): TGTGCCAGCAGGGGACTAGCCGCCGTAGGGCAGTTCTTC. Residues: CASRGLAAVGQFF. Combining the CDR3 with reference TRBV2 and TRBJ2-1 gives the whole variable domain EPEVTQTPSHQVTQMGQEVILRCVPISNHLYFYWYRQILGQKVEFLVSFYNNEISEKSEIFDDQFSVERPDGSNFTLKIRSTKLEDSAMYFCASRGLAAVGQFFGPGTRLTVL.

The chain carries TRBV3-1 and TRBJ2-1, with TRBD2 matching 14 bases. CDR3 size: 17 residues. Germline values: CDR1 LGHDT, CDR2 YNNKEL (reference sequence). V gave up 1 base and J gave up 8 bases; unmatched junction bases: 7. The CDR3 nucleotides are TGTGCCAGCAGCCAAGTAACGGGGACTAGCGGGAGCCATGAGCAGTTCTTC. Its translation is CASSQVTGTSGSHEQFF.

The chain links TRBV12-3 or TRBV12-4 to TRBJ2-3, with unresolved D. V lost 4 bases and J lost 13, with 15 bases in between. The CDR3 totals 12 residues. The CDR3 nucleotides read TGTGCCAGCAGTTCCTCTCTCTCACTTAAGTATTTT. It encodes CASSSSLSLKYF.

The V and J genes are TRBV15 and TRBJ2-1; no clear D. V lost 3 bases to trimming and J lost 8 bases, with 11 bases between them. The CDR3 consists of 13 residues. In germline, CDR1 is LNHNV, CDR2 YYDKDF (reference sequence). The CDR3 nucleotides are TGTGCCACCAGCAGCCTTCTTCGCCATGAGCAGTTCTTC. Its protein is CATSSLLRHEQFF.

This clonotype was seen ten or more times. The chain recombines TRBV7-9 with TRBJ1-1; D not certain. Germline-derived CDR1 and CDR2 are SEHNR and FQNEAQ (reference sequence). CDR3 length: 14 amino acids. Trimming cost V 2 bases and J 4 bases, with 11 bases left between them. The chain's CDR3 is CASSLSPRGTEAFF. The CDR3 nucleotides read TGTGCCAGCAGCTTATCGCCACGGGGCACTGAAGCTTTCTTT. Together with reference TRBV7-9 and TRBJ1-1, the CDR3 gives the full variable domain: DTGVSQNPRHKITKRGQNVTFRCDPISEHNRLYWYRQTLGQGPEFLTYFQNEAQLEKSRLLSDRFSAERPKGSFSTLEIQRTEQGDSAMYLCASSLSPRGTEAFFGQGTRLTVV.

A few counts support this clonotype. The chain joins TRBV5-1 to TRBJ1-6; no clear D gene. The CDR3 sequence is 15 residues long. V was shortened by 0 bases and J by 10 bases, with 14 bases between the two germline ends. The germline CDR1 and CDR2 sequences are SGHRS and YFSETQ. CDR3 protein: CASSLAAGGASPLHF. CDR3 coding DNA: TGCGCCAGCAGCTTGGCAGCCGGTGGTGCGTCACCCCTCCACTTT.

The chain joins TRBV15 to TRBJ2-5, with unresolved D. The CDR3 has 13 amino acids. V dropped 0 bases and J dropped 1 base, with 3 bases sitting between them. Germline assignment: CDR1 LNHNV and CDR2 YYDKDF (reference sequence). The CDR3 nucleotides read TGTGCCACCAGCAGAGATATCCAAGAGACCCAGTACTTC. Its protein is CATSRDIQETQYF.